One and the same sample provided the 11 T cell receptor beta chains below, sequenced in a study of blood T cell repertoires in COVID-19. Here immunoSEQ multiplex PCR was the method, and the copy in TCRdb shows in-frame clones only, minus some. Of around 100,000 clones listed, 70% to 80% are singletons. Sequenced material: peripheral blood. The source is a woman in her sixties or seventies with acute or convalescent COVID-19.

This sequence joins TRBV6-2 or TRBV6-3 and TRBJ1-1, with D unresolved. Germline values: CDR1 MNHEY, CDR2 SVGEGT. CDR3 length: 11 residues. Trimming stripped 0 bases from V and 7 bases from J, with 3 bases between. The CDR3 coding sequence is TGTGCCAGCAGTTACTCCGGTGAAGCTTTCTTT. Protein sequence: CASSYSGEAFF.

The genes are TRBV6-1 and TRBJ2-1; a possible D gene is TRBD2 (6 bases). CDR1 MNHNS and CDR2 SASEGT come from the germline V gene. The CDR3 is made up of 15 amino acids. V was cut by 0 bases and J by 7 bases, with 13 bases left in between. Here the CDR3 DNA reads TGTGCCAGCAGTGAAGCCGGCGGGATCGGGAATGAGCAGTTCTTC. Encoded protein: CASSEAGGIGNEQFF.

CDR3 nucleotide sequence: TGTGCCTGGAAAACTGGAGTTGCAACTAATGAAAAACTGTTTTTT. Translation: CAWKTGVATNEKLFF. J is TRBJ1-4 and V is TRBV30; unclear D gene. Germline V gene data show CDR1 as GTSNPN and CDR2 as SVGIG (reference sequence). The V and J ends lost 4 bases and 0 bases respectively, with 12 bases between them. CDR3 size: 15 residues.

The V gene is TRBV6-5, the J gene TRBJ2-1, with a tentative D call TRBD1 (6 bases). Germline lookup yields CDR1 MNHEY and CDR2 SVGAGI. Deletions cut 0 bases from V and 6 bases from J, with 12 bases between. The CDR3 has 15 amino acids. CDR3 nucleotide sequence: TGTGCCAGCAGTTACTCGGGGCAGGGGCCCAATGAGCAGTTCTTC. Residues: CASSYSGQGPNEQFF.

The chain uses TRBV28 and TRBJ1-4; perhaps TRBD1 as D (5 bases). CDR3 length equals 16 residues. V was clipped by 1 base and J by 2 bases, with 11 bases between them. CDR1 and CDR2 from the germline V gene are MDHEN and SYDVKM. The CDR3 loop reads CASSLFQGGTNEKLFF. The CDR3 DNA follows: TGTGCCAGCAGTTTATTCCAGGGTGGGACTAATGAAAAACTGTTTTTT.

The gene calls are TRBV5-6 and TRBJ1-1, with 7 bases fitting TRBD1. The CDR3 contains 17 residues. Germline V gene data show CDR1 as SGHDT and CDR2 as YYEEEE. V shed 3 bases and J 6 bases; nucleotides not matched to a gene: 17. This CDR3 is CASSYLSTGPGGAEAFF. CDR3 DNA sequence: TGTGCCAGCAGCTACCTATCGACAGGGCCCGGCGGGGCTGAAGCTTTCTTT.

A single count supports this clone. The V gene is TRBV6-5, the J gene TRBJ1-4, with 10 bases aligning to TRBD1. Germline values: CDR1 MNHEY, CDR2 SVGAGI. The ends lost 6 bases at V and 7 bases at J; junction bases unmatched: 5. The CDR3 has 14 amino acids. CDR3 in amino acids: CASSTGTGAEKLFF. DNA of the CDR3: TGTGCCAGCAGCACCGGGACAGGGGCTGAAAAACTGTTTTTT.

The chain couples TRBV2 to TRBJ1-4, with 7 bases identical to TRBD1. The CDR3 has 14 amino acids. The V gene's germline CDR1 is SNHLY and CDR2 FYNNEI. V gave up 8 bases and J gave up 7 bases; unmatched junction bases: 10. This chain's CDR3 is CASVRLQGGEKLFF. In DNA, the CDR3 is TGTGCCAGCGTTCGACTCCAGGGGGGTGAAAAACTGTTTTTT.

The CDR3 protein is CASSPTTGTGNQPQHF. The DNA for the CDR3 is TGTGCCAGCAGCCCAACGACAGGGACGGGCAATCAGCCCCAGCATTTT. The chain has TRBV3-1 (or the pseudogene TRBV3-2) and TRBJ1-5, with 7 bases aligning to TRBD1. CDR3 length: 16 amino acids. The V and J ends lost 4 bases and 2 bases, in that order; junction bases with no gene match: 8. The V gene's germline CDR1 is LGHDT and CDR2 YNNKEL (reference sequence).

The sample holds one count of this clone. The J gene is TRBJ2-3, the V gene TRBV5-4; D perhaps matches TRBD2 (5 bases). CDR1 is SGHNT, CDR2 YYREEE, per germline (reference sequence). CDR3 length: 14 amino acids. V lost 5 bases and J lost 2, with 12 bases in between. CDR3 amino acids: CASRGPGITDTQYF. CDR3 DNA sequence: TGTGCCAGCAGAGGACCGGGGATCACAGATACGCAGTATTTT.

The sample holds a few counts of this clone. This rearrangement joins TRBV3-1 (or the pseudogene TRBV3-2) to TRBJ1-1; 11 bases are a match to TRBD1. Germline values: CDR1 LGHDT, CDR2 YNNKEL (reference sequence). This CDR3 comprises 15 residues. V lost 4 bases, J lost 4 bases, and 5 bases stayed unmatched. The CDR3 reads CASSPTGTGGTEAFF. CDR3 sequence (DNA): TGTGCCAGCAGCCCAACCGGGACAGGGGGCACTGAAGCTTTCTTT.